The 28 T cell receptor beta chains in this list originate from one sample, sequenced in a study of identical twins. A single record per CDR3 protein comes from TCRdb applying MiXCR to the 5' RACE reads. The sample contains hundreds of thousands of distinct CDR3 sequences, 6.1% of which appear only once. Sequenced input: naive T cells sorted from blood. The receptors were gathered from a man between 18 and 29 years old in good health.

CDR3 DNA sequence: TGTGCCAGCAGCTTAGAACTGGGTACAGGATCCGGGGAGCTGTTTTTT. Translation: CASSLELGTGSGELFF. The gene calls are TRBV7-9 and TRBJ2-2; D is possibly TRBD1 (5 bases). V lost 1 base to trimming and J lost 6 bases, with 15 bases between them. CDR3 length equals 16 residues. The V gene's germline CDR1 is SEHNR and CDR2 FQNEAQ (reference sequence).

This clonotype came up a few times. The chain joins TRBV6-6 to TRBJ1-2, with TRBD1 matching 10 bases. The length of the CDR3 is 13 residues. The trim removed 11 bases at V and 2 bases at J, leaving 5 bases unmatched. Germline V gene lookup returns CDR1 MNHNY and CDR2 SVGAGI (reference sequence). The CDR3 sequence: CAARDRGNYGYTF. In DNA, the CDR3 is TGTGCCGCCAGGGACAGGGGAAACTATGGCTACACCTTC.

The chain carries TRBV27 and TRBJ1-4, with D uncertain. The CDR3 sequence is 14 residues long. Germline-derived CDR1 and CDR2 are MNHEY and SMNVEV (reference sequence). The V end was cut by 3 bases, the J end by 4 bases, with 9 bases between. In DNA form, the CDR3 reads TGTGCCAGCAGTTTGTTGGGGATTAATGAAAAACTGTTTTTT. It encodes CASSLLGINEKLFF.

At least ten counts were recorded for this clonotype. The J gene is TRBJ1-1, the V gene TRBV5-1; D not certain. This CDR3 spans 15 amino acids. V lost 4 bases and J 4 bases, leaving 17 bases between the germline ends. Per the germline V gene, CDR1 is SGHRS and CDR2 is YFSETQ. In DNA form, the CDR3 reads TGCGCCAGCAGCCCCGCGAGAGACCAAGGCACTGAAGCTTTCTTT. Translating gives CASSPARDQGTEAFF.

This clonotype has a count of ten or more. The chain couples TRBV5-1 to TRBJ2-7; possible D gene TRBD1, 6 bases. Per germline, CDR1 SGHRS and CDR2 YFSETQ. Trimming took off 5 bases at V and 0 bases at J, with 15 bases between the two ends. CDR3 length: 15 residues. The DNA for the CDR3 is TGCGCCAGCAGTTGGGACGGGACACCCTCCTACGAGCAGTACGTC. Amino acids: CASSWDGTPSYEQYV.

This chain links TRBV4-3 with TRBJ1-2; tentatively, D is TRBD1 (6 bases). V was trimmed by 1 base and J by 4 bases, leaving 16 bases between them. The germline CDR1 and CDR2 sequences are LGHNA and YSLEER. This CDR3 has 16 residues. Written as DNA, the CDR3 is TGCGCCAGCAGCCAAGGCGCTGGGGGCGGAGGCTATGGCTACACCTTC. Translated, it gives CASSQGAGGGGYGYTF.

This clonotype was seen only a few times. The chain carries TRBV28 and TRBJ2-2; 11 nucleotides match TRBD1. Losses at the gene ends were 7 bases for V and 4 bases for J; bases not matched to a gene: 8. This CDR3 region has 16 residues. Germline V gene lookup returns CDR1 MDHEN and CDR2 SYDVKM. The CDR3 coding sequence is TGTGCCAGCAATAGCTTGGGACAGGGGGTCACCGGGGAGCTGTTTTTT. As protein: CASNSLGQGVTGELFF. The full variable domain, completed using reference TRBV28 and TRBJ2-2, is DVKVTQSSRYLVKRTGEKVFLECVQDMDHENMFWYRQDPGLGLRLIYFSYDVKMKEKGDIPEGYSVSREKKERFSLILESASTNQTSMYLCASNSLGQGVTGELFFGEGSRLTVL.

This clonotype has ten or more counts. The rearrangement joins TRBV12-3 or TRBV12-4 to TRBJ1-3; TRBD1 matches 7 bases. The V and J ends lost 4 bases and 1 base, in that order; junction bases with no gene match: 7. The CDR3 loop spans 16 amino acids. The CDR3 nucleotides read TGTGCCAGCAGTTCCCCAGGGGGATTATCTGGAAACACCATATATTTT. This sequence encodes CASSSPGGLSGNTIYF.

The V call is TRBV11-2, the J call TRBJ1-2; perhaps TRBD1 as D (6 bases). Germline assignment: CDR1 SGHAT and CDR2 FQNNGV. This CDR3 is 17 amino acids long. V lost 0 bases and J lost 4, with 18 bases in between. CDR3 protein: CASSLDIPGHDSYGYTF. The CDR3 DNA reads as TGTGCCAGCAGCTTAGATATCCCGGGACATGATAGCTATGGCTACACCTTC.

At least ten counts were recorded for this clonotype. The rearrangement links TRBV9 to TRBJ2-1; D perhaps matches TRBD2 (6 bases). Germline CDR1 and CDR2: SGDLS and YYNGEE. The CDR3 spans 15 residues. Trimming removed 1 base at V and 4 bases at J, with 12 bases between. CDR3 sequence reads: CASSVRLATYNEQFF. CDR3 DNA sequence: TGTGCCAGCAGCGTACGCCTAGCGACGTACAATGAGCAGTTCTTC. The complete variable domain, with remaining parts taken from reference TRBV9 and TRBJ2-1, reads DSGVTQTPKHLITATGQRVTLRCSPRSGDLSVYWYQQSLDQGLQFLIQYYNGEERAKGNILERFSAQQFPDLHSELNLSSLELGDSALYFCASSVRLATYNEQFFGPGTRLTVL.

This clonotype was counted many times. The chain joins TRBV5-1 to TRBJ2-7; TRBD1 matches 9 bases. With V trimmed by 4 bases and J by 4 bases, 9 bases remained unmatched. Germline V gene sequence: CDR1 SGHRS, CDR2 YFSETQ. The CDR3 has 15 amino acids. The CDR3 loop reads CASSRTGTGNYEQYF. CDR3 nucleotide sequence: TGCGCCAGCAGCAGAACCGGGACAGGGAATTACGAGCAGTACTTC.

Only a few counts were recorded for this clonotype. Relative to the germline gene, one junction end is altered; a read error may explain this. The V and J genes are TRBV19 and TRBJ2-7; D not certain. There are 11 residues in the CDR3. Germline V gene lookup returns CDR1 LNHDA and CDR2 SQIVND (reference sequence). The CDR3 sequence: CASSILQDIAF. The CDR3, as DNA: TGTGCCAGTAGTATTCTCCAAGACATTGCTTTC.

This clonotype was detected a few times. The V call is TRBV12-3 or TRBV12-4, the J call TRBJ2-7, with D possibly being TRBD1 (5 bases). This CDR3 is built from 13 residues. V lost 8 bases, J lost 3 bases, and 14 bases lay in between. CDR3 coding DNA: TGTGCCAGCGGCACTGGGGCTAACTACGAGCAGTACTTC. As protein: CASGTGANYEQYF.

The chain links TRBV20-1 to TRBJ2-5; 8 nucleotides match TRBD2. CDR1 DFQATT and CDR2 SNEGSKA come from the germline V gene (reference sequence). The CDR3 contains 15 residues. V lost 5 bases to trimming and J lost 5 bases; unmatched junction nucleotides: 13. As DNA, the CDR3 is TGCAGTGCTGGCCCTAACGCGGGAGGCGGGGAGACCCAGTACTTC. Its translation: CSAGPNAGGGETQYF.

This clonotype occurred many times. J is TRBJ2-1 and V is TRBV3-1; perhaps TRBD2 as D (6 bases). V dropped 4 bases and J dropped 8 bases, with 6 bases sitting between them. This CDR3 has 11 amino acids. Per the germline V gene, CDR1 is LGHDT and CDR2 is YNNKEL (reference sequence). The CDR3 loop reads CASSREDEQFF. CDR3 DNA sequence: TGTGCCAGCAGCCGGGAGGATGAGCAGTTCTTC.

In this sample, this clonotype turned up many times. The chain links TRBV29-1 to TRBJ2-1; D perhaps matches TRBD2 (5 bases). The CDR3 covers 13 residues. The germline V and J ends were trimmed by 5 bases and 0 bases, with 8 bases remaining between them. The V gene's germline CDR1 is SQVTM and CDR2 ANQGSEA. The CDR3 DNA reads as TGCAGCGTTAGAGGGAGCTCCTACAATGAGCAGTTCTTC. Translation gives CSVRGSSYNEQFF.

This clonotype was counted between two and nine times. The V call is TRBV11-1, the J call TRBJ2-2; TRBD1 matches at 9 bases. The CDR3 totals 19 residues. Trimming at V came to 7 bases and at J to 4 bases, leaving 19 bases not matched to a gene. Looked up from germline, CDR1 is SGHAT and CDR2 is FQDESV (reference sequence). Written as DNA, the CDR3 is TGTGCCAGCACCAAAACTCACATCCGGGGACAGGGCGGCACCGGGGAGCTGTTTTTT. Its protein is CASTKTHIRGQGGTGELFF. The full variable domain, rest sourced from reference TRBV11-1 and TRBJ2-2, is EAEVAQSPRYKITEKSQAVAFWCDPISGHATLYWYRQILGQGPELLVQFQDESVVDDSQLPKDRFSAERLKGVDSTLKIQPAELGDSAMYLCASTKTHIRGQGGTGELFFGEGSRLTVL.

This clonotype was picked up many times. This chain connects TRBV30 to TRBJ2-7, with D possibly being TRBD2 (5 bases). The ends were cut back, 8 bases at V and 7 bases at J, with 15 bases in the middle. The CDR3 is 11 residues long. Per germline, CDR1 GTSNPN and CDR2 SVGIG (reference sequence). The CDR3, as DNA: TGTGCCGGCCAAGGGCGGAGGGAGCAGTACTTC. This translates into CAGQGRREQYF.

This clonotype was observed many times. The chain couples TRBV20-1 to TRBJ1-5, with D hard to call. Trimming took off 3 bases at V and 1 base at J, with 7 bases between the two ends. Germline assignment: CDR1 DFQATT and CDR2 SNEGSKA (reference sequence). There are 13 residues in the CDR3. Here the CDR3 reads CSASGGSNQPQHF. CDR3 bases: TGCAGTGCTAGCGGAGGGAGCAATCAGCCCCAGCATTTT.

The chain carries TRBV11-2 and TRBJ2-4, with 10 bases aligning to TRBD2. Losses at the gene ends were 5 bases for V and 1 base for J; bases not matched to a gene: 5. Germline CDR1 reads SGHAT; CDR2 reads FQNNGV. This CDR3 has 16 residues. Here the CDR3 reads CASSLSGRKAKNIQYF. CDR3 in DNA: TGTGCCAGCAGCCTTAGCGGGAGGAAGGCCAAAAACATTCAGTACTTC. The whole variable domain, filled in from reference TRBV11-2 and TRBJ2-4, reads EAGVAQSPRYKIIEKRQSVAFWCNPISGHATLYWYQQILGQGPKLLIQFQNNGVVDDSQLPKDRFSAERLKGVDSTLKIQPAKLEDSAVYLCASSLSGRKAKNIQYFGAGTRLSVL.

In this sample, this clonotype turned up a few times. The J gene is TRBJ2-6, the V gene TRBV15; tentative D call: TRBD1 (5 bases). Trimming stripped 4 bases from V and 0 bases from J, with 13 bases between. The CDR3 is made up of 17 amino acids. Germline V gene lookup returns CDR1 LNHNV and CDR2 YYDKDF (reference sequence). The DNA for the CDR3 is TGTGCCACCAGCATGGGGTTAGGGGACTCTGGGGCCAACGTCCTGACTTTC. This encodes CATSMGLGDSGANVLTF.

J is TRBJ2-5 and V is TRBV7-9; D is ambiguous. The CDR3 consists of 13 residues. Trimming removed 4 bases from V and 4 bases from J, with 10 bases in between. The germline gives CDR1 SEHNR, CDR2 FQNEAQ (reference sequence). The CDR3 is CASSSPAGETQYF. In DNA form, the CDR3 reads TGTGCCAGCAGCTCCCCCGCAGGAGAGACCCAGTACTTC.

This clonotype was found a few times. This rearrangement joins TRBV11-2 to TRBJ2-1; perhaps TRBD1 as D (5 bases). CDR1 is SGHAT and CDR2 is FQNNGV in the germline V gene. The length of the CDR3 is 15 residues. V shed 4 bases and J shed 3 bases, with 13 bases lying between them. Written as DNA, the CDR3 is TGTGCCAGCAGCTCTGAAGGGCAGGGCTACAATGAGCAGTTCTTC. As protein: CASSSEGQGYNEQFF.

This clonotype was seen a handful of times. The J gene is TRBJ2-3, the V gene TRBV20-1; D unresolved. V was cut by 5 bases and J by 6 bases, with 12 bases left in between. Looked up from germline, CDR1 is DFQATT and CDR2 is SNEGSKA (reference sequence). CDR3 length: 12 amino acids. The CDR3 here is CSAGPSGDTQYF. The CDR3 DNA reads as TGCAGTGCTGGGCCATCCGGGGATACGCAGTATTTT.

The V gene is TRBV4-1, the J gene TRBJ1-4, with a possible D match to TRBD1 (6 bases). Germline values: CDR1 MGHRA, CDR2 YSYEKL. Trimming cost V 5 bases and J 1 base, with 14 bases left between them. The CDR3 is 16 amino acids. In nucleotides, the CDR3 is TGCGCCAGCAGCACCCGGGACACCGTAACTAATGAAAAACTGTTTTTT. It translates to CASSTRDTVTNEKLFF.

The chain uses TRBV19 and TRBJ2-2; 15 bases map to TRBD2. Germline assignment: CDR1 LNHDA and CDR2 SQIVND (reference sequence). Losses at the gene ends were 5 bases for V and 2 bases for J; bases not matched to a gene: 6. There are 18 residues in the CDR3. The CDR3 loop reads CASSGRTSGRDNTGELFF. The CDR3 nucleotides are TGTGCCAGTAGTGGACGGACTAGCGGGAGGGATAACACCGGGGAGCTGTTTTTT.

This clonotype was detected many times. This CDR3 is CASSLLNHEQFF. CDR3 sequence (DNA): TGTGCCAGCAGTTTACTGAACCATGAGCAGTTCTTC. The V call is TRBV27, the J call TRBJ2-1; D not resolved. The CDR3 spans 12 residues. Germline V CDR1 and CDR2: MNHEY, SMNVEV (reference sequence). V was clipped by 2 bases and J by 8 bases, with 7 bases between them.

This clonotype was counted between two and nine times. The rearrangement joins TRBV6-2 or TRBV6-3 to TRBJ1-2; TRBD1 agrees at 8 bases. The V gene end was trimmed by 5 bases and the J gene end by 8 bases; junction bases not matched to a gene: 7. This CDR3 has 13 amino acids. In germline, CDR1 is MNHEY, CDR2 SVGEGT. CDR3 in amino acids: CASSQQGVGGYTF. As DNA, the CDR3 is TGTGCCAGCAGTCAACAGGGGGTAGGAGGCTACACCTTC.